This T cell receptor (beta chain) was obtained from a study of PD-1 blockade in classical Hodgkin lymphoma. Study-wide points: Complete responders' baseline diversity resembled that of newly diagnosed patients. No one has yet defined what causes the repertoire differences, which may be disease activity or prior therapy. TCR diversity at baseline was reported to be reduced in newly diagnosed patients relative to healthy donors.

Sequencing was performed with immunoSEQ multiplex PCR; in TCRdb, only in-frame clones are kept and a portion is missing. The table includes approximately 61,000 clones, roughly nine tenths detected once. The time point denotes: cycle 4 day 1 (C4D1), after more than 5 weeks of nivolumab. Every single patient, without exception, relapsed after autologous stem cell transplantation, and brentuximab vedotin exposure varied. Regarding this clone: The antigen remains undetermined.

CDR1 and CDR2 (germline): SGHNT, YENEEA. This CDR3 contains 13 residues. V gave up 3 bases and J gave up 2 bases, with 5 bases separating them. Source: peripheral blood mononuclear cells (PBMCs), taken before the fourth cycle of nivolumab. V is TRBV11-3 and J is TRBJ1-3, with unresolved D. This TCR was sampled from a human donor with classical Hodgkin lymphoma. The CDR3 DNA follows: TGTGCCAGCAGCTTCTCGGCTGGAAACACCATATATTTT. As protein: CASSFSAGNTIYF.